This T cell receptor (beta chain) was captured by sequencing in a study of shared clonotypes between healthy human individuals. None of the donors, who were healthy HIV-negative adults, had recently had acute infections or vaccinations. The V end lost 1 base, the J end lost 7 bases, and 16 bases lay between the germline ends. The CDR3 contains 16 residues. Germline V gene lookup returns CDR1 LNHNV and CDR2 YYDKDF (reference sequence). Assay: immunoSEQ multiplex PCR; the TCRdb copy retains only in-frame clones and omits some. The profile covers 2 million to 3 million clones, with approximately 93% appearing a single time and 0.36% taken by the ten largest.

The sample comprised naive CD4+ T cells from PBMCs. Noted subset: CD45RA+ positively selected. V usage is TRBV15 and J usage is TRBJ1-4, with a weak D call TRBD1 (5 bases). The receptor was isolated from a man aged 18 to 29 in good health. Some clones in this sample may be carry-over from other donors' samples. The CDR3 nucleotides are TGTGCCACCAGCAGAGTAACCGGGACTTTAGGTGAAAAACTGTTTTTT. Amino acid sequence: CATSRVTGTLGEKLFF.